This TCR beta chain was identified in a study of blood T cell repertoires in COVID-19. In the study overall: Donors in the United States, Italy and Spain gave samples during acute or convalescent COVID-19.

CDR3 length: 17 residues. The V and J ends lost 4 bases and 2 bases, in that order; junction bases with no gene match: 7. CDR1 is MGHRA and CDR2 is YSYEKL in the germline V gene. A few counts support this clone. Original analysis: Amplification of reference gene primers provided the estimated nucleated cell counts. Method: immunoSEQ multiplex PCR; TCRdb's copy keeps in-frame clones and lacks some. V, J and clone size are those of that table, while D and trimming were read from the DNA. This sample has around 68,000 clones, with roughly 87% found just once. J is TRBJ1-6 and V is TRBV4-1; 8 bases line up with TRBD1. This receptor was identified in a woman in her 50s with acute or convalescent COVID-19. Sequencing used peripheral blood. The CDR3 loop is CASSPLADRAYNSPLHF. DNA for the CDR3: TGCGCCAGCAGCCCCCTGGCGGACAGGGCCTATAATTCACCCCTCCACTTT.